A selection of T cell receptor beta chains follows, all from one sample in a study of shared clonotypes between healthy human individuals. The method was immunoSEQ multiplex PCR; TCRdb's version includes in-frame clones alone and lacks a portion of them. The data hold 2 million or so clones, with roughly 95% observed a single time. Material for sequencing was naive CD8+ T cells sorted from blood. Receptor source: a man between 18 and 35 years old in good health. CDR3s include the opening cysteine and the closing phenylalanine or tryptophan. Fields, in order: D gene, V gene, J gene, clone size, CDR3 DNA, CDR3 protein. A D gene is named only where the DNA matches it firmly. Some rows mark clone size as missing; the rest say once, few, many or name a class of expanded clone.

TRBD1	TRBV5-1	TRBJ2-7	-	TGCGCCAGCAGCCTGGGGACAGGGCCGCCGCGGAACGAGCAGTACTTC	CASSLGTGPPRNEQYF
TRBD2	TRBV18	TRBJ2-2	-	TGTGCCAGCTCACCCCCGGGGGGCACCGGGGAGCTGTTTTTT	CASSPPGGTGELFF
TRBD1	TRBV4-1	TRBJ2-2	-	TGCGCCAGCAGCCCCGGGACAGGGGGATTGTCCGGGGAGCTGTTTTTT	CASSPGTGGLSGELFF
-	TRBV30	TRBJ2-3	-	TGTGCCTGGAGTGCCCTGACTAGCACAGATACGCAGTATTTT	CAWSALTSTDTQYF
-	TRBV4-1	TRBJ2-7	once	TGCGCCAGCAGCCAGAACGAATACTACGAGCAGTACTTC	CASSQNEYYEQYF
-	TRBV5-1	TRBJ2-3	-	TGCGCCAGCACCGCAGGGAGAGGGGGAACAGATACGCAGTATTTT	CASTAGRGGTDTQYF
TRBD1	TRBV4-1	TRBJ2-7	-	TGCGCCAGCAGCCAAGAAGACAGGGATGACGAGCAGTACTTC	CASSQEDRDDEQYF
TRBD1	TRBV29-1	TRBJ1-4	-	TGCAGCGTAAGAAGGGACAGGGGATTTTGGGAAAAACTGTTTTTT	CSVRRDRGFWEKLFF
TRBD1	TRBV13	TRBJ1-4	-	TGTGCCAGCAGCTTAAGGGCAGGGGGTCCTAATGAAAAACTGTTTTTT	CASSLRAGGPNEKLFF
-	TRBV11-2	TRBJ2-5	-	TGTGCCAGCAGCTTAGATGGTTACAGGGCACAAGAGACCCAGTACTTC	CASSLDGYRAQETQYF
-	TRBV13	TRBJ2-7	-	TGTGCCAGCAAGGAAGCGGGTAGAGACTACGAGCAGTACTTC	CASKEAGRDYEQYF
-	TRBV9	TRBJ1-4	-	TGTGCCAGCAGCCTTGCAACTAATGAAAAACTGTTTTTT	CASSLATNEKLFF
TRBD1	TRBV11-2	TRBJ2-7	once	TGTGCCAGCAGCCAGGGACAGGGGTCCGACGAGCAGTACTTC	CASSQGQGSDEQYF
TRBD2	TRBV29-1	TRBJ2-7	-	TGCAGCACTTTAGCGGGAGAGGATTACGAGCAGTACTTC	CSTLAGEDYEQYF
-	TRBV28	TRBJ2-5	once	TGTGCCAGCAGTTTAAACCCTGCATCCGAGACCCAGTACTTC	CASSLNPASETQYF